A selection of T cell receptor beta chains follows, all from one sample in a study of radiotherapy plus CTLA-4 blockade in lung cancer. The protocol was immunoSEQ multiplex PCR, while the TCRdb copy is restricted to in-frame clones and leaves out a portion. This sample yields nearly 110,000 clones, of which more than 70% are seen a single time; 2.4% belongs to the top ten. The sample was peripheral blood, taken from a patient treated with radiotherapy plus ipilimumab. The receptors shown here come from a human donor with non-small cell lung cancer that progressed on radiotherapy plus ipilimumab. Some clones in this sample may be carry-over from other donors' samples. Each CDR3 is given with its conserved first and last residue.

v_call,cdr3_aa
TRBV7-9,CASSLSWGLNEKLFF
TRBV5-4,CASSLLSVSTDTQYF
TRBV19,CASSLRMAGRHQPQHF
TRBV5-1,CASSQDRNTEAFF
TRBV2,CASSEWGYEQYF
TRBV5-1,CASSTGLVNTEAFF
TRBV10-3,CAISRDGNTEAFF
TRBV2,CASSDGLAGGSDTQYF
TRBV29-1,CSVYNSGANVLTF
TRBV11-2,CASSLGGRANTEAFF
TRBV6-5,CASSYLGGELFF
TRBV5-1,CASSSGLGGHTDTQYF
TRBV7-2,CASSLDELGPNDNTEAFF
TRBV7-2,CASSPRDRGDSGNTIYF
TRBV4-3,CASSRHGGGPWEQYF
TRBV6-4,CASSLTGYEQYF
TRBV10-3,CAISGLAGVSWDTQYF
TRBV11-3,CASSLGRDSITDTQYF
TRBV6-5,CAVGTGGHTIYF
TRBV5-5,CASSQGGGNYGYTF
TRBV7-2,CASSLFPQPLHF
TRBV28,CASSPRDSSSGYTF
TRBV19,CASSIPGGGYNEQFF
TRBV9,CASSRSQGFTEAFF
TRBV6-1,CASSELTGSYGYTF
TRBV5-1,CASTIDRGSPLHF
TRBV28,CASSFVLQETQYF
TRBV27,CASSIQGNQGNEKLFF
TRBV7-2,CASGVATGQQYF
TRBV7-2,CASSWGDSRNTEAFF
TRBV6-1,CASSEGAGAKSGSNQPQHF
TRBV18,CASSPTVVNQPQHF